This T cell receptor beta chain came from a study of cytomegalovirus exposure and HLA in healthy donors. Study-level findings and limits: Common viral pathogens (according to a later analysis) appeared linked to several of the most significant clusters.

Researchers ran the PCR with 60 Vbeta and 13 Jbeta primers. TCRdb's copy holds only in-frame clones and misses some; the assay was immunoSEQ multiplex PCR. The sample shows 150,000 to 200,000 clones, approximately 86% of them seen only once. With regard to this clone: Its antigen is as yet unknown.

The CDR3 consists of 14 residues. Trimming pared 0 bases from V and 0 bases from J, leaving 4 bases between. From germline, CDR1 is SGHRS and CDR2 YFSETQ. The chain links TRBV5-1 to TRBJ1-3, with no clear D. This clonotype was sampled from a woman aged 18-29 years in good health and CMV-seronegative. Input material: PBMCs. In DNA form, the CDR3 reads TGCGCCAGCAGCTTGGGCGTCTCTGGAAACACCATATATTTT. Protein product: CASSLGVSGNTIYF.